Included here is one T cell receptor (beta chain) sequence, with context. The antigen remains undetermined. Researchers processed graft tissue to release intraepithelial and lamina propria lymphocytes. This entry belongs to a study of graft-versus-host responses after intestinal transplantation. Across the whole study: Once they had received anti-thymocyte globulin induction, all recipients took tacrolimus and steroids for about 3 years.

Assay used: immunoSEQ multiplex PCR; TCRdb lists only in-frame clones, some missing. The sample holds roughly 23,000 clones, around three quarters seen once. Whole-study results and caveats: Detected in recipient marrow were GvH clones, some of which were first observed in ileum or blood. Early post-transplant declines in HvG were associated with peak levels of circulating GvH clones.

Between the trimmed V and J ends, which lost 5 bases and 6 bases, there was a span of 8 bases. The CDR3 totals 12 residues. Germline CDR1 SGHTA, CDR2 FQGNSA. The clonotype was recovered from a human patient who received an intestinal transplant, so some T cells may come from the graft donor. The specimen was ileum tissue, collected 12 days after intestinal transplant. The chain couples TRBV7-2 to TRBJ2-1; D is unclear. CDR3 bases: TGTGCCAGCAGCCCCCTATTCAATGAGCAGTTCTTC. This codes for CASSPLFNEQFF.